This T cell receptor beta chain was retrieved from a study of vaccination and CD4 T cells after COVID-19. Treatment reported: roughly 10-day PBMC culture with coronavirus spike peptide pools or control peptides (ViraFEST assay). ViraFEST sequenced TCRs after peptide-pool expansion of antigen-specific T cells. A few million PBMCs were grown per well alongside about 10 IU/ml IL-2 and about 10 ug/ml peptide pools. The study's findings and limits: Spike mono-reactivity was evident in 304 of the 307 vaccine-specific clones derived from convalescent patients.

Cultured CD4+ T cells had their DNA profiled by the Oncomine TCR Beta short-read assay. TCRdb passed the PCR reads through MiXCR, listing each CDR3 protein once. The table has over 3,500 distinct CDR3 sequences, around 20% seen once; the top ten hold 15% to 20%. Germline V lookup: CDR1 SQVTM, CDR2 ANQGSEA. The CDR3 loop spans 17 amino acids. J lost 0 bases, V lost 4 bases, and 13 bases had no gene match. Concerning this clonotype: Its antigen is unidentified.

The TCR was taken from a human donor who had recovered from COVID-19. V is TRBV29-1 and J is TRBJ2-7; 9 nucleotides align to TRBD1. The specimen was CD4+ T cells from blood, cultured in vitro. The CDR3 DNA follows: TGCAGCGTTGTATGGGACAGGGACCCCGGACCCTCCTACGAGCAGTACTTC. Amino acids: CSVVWDRDPGPSYEQYF.